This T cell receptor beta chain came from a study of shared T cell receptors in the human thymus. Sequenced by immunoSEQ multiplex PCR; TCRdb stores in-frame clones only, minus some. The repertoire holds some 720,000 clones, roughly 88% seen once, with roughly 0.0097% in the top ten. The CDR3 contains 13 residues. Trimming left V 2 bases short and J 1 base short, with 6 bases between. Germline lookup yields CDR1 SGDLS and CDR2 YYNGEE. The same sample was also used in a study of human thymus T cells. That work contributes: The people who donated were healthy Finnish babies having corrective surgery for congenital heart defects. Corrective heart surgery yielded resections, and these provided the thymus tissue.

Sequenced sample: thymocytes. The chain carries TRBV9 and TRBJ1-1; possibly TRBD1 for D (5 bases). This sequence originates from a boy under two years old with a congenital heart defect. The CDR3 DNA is TGTGCCAGCAGCGTGACAGAGAACACTGAAGCTTTCTTT. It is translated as CASSVTENTEAFF.